This TCR beta chain is drawn from a study of T cells in Graves' hyperthyroidism and ophthalmopathy. RNA transcripts provided the source from which TCR beta CDR3 regions were amplified. Primed by the HTBI set, a first-round RT-PCR was run on the TCR CDR3. TCRdb re-called the multiplex PCR reads through MiXCR, storing one row per CDR3 protein. The sample lists 550,000 to 700,000 distinct CDR3 sequences; more than 45% were seen once. CDR1 WSHSY and CDR2 SAAADI come from the germline V gene. V was clipped by 5 bases and J by 11 bases; unmatched bases: 15. The CDR3 has 15 residues. Study conclusions and caveats: Most clonotypes expanded in the thyroid (above 0.001) were also present in blood.

Of note for this clonotype: Its target is not known.

This chain connects TRBV10-2 to TRBJ1-1, with TRBD1 matching over 9 bases. The origin of this receptor is an adult woman with Graves' disease, either hyperthyroidism or ophthalmopathy (not recorded which). Sequencing was done on a sample of peripheral blood or thyroid tissue (not recorded which). CDR3 in amino acids: CASSWDRQGGTWAFF. The CDR3, as DNA: TGCGCCAGCAGTTGGGACCGACAGGGGGGCACCTGGGCTTTCTTT.